Listed here is a single TCR beta chain. The antigen is unknown. The data originate from a study of memory CD4+ T cells and cytomegalovirus serostatus. Notes on the study in general: Each of fewer than 80 CMV-associated TCRbeta sequences occurred in one to five individuals. CMV serostatus prediction reached median AUC about 0.96, or 0.93 with US-trained model.

Germline V lookup: CDR1 MNHEY, CDR2 SVGAGI. Trimming pared 2 bases from V and 4 bases from J, leaving 14 bases between. CDR3 size: 15 residues. Single viable CD3+CD4+CD8-CD45RO+ cells were sorted as the memory CD4+ T cells. Serum IgG to CMV pp150, pp28, p38 and p52 defined serostatus. This table comes from immunoSEQ multiplex PCR, and its TCRdb copy is limited to in-frame clones, with some not included. The repertoire consists of just under 95,000 clones, with 80% occurring once and the leading ten covering about 3.6%. The TCR was taken from an adult in good health and CMV-seropositive. The sample was memory CD4+ T cells from blood. The rearrangement links TRBV6-5 to TRBJ1-2; possibly TRBD1 for D (6 bases). Written as DNA, the CDR3 is TGTGCCAGCAGTTACGGCACAGGGATACGCTATGGCTACACCTTC. Encoded protein: CASSYGTGIRYGYTF.